This T cell receptor beta chain was documented in a study of T cell responses to AZD1222 COVID-19 vaccine. The protocol was immunoSEQ multiplex PCR, while the TCRdb copy is restricted to in-frame clones and leaves out a portion. Here the sample spans around 130,000 clones, 88% being singletons. As regards this clone: Its antigen is still unknown.

Pooling of second doses given at about 4 or about 12 weeks was done. Looked up from germline, CDR1 is SGHNT and CDR2 is YYREEE (reference sequence). The ends lost 1 base at V and 4 bases at J; junction bases unmatched: 5. The CDR3 runs to 16 residues. General observations from the study: Nearly half of the spike-specific TCRs reportedly recognize variant regions that carry no mutations.

The clonotype was recovered from an adult who received the AZD1222 COVID-19 vaccine. The V call is TRBV5-4, the J call TRBJ2-5, with TRBD2 identical over 12 bases. The sequenced sample was peripheral blood, obtained 28 days after the second AZD1222 dose. Here the CDR3 DNA reads TGTGCCAGCAGCTTGCTAGCGGGAGGGATGGTAGAGACCCAGTACTTC. Its translation is CASSLLAGGMVETQYF. The full variable domain, completed using reference TRBV5-4 and TRBJ2-5, is ETGVTQSPTHLIKTRGQQVTLRCSSQSGHNTVSWYQQALGQGPQFIFQYYREEENGRGNFPPRFSGLQFPNYSSELNVNALELDDSALYLCASSLLAGGMVETQYFGPGTRLLVL.